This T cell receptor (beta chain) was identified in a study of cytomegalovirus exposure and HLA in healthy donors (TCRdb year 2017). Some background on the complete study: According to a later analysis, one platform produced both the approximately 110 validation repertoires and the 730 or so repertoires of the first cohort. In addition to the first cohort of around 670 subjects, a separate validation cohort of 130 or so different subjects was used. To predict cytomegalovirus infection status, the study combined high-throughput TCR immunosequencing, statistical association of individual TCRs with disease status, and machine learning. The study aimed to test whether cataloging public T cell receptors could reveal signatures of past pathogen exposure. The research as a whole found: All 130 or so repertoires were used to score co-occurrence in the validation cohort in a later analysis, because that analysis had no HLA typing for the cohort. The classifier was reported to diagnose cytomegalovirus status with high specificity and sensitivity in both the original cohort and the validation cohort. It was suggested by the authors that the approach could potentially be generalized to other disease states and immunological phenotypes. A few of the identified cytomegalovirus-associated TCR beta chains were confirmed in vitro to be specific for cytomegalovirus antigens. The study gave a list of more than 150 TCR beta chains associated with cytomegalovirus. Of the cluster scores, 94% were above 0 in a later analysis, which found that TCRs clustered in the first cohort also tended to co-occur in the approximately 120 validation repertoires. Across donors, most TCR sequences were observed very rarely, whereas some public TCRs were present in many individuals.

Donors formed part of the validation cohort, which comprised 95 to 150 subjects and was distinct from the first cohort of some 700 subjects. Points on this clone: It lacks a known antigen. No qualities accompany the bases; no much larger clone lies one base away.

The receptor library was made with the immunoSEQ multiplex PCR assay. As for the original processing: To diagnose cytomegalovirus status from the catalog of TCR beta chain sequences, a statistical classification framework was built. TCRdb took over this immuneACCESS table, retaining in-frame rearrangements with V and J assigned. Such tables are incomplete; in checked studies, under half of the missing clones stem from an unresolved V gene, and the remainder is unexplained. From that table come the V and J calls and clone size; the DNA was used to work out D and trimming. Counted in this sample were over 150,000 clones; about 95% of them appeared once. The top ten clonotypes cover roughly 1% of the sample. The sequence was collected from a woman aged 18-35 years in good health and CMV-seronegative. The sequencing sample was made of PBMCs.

The CDR3 region: CASSELTSGGAARQFF. The nucleotides are TGTGCCAGCAGTGAATTGACTAGCGGGGGGGCCGCCCGGCAGTTCTTC. The chain is encoded by TRBV6-1 joined to TRBJ2-1; 14 bases in the middle match TRBD2. Unmatched junction bases come to 9, with V trimmed by 2 bases and J by 12 bases. The CDR3 runs 16 amino acids, cysteine and phenylalanine included. Only the CDR3 part of the read is kept: 48 bases, read in frame from the first base. The CDR1 and CDR2 encoded by the germline V gene are MNHNS and SASEGT.